A selection of T cell receptor beta chains follows, all from one sample in a study of blood T cell repertoires in COVID-19. The data were produced by immunoSEQ multiplex PCR, yet TCRdb's version contains in-frame clones alone and is incomplete. The table shows around 24,000 clones, with 90% occurring only once. The material sequenced was peripheral blood. Every receptor here comes from a woman aged 60 to 75 with active COVID-19. Both conserved end residues are part of each CDR3. D genes are given only for firm matches. Clone size is shown for a subset of rows, as once, few, many or a class of expanded clone.

v_gene: TRBV10-3; d_gene: NA; j_gene: TRBJ2-1; abundance: NA; CDR3nt: TGTGCCATCACCCCAGGGGCAGATCACAATGAGCAGTTCTTC; CDR3aa: CAITPGADHNEQFF
v_gene: TRBV6-1; d_gene: NA; j_gene: TRBJ1-2; abundance: NA; CDR3nt: TGTGCCAGCAGTGAACTGGCAGGGCCCTATGGCTACACCTTC; CDR3aa: CASSELAGPYGYTF
v_gene: TRBV19; d_gene: NA; j_gene: TRBJ1-6; abundance: NA; CDR3nt: TGTGCCAGTAGTTTCGGGAATAATTCACCCCTCCACTTT; CDR3aa: CASSFGNNSPLHF
v_gene: TRBV30; d_gene: TRBD2; j_gene: TRBJ2-1; abundance: NA; CDR3nt: TGTGCCTGCTCTAGCGGGAGTATTGAGCAGTTCTTC; CDR3aa: CACSSGSIEQFF
v_gene: TRBV2; d_gene: TRBD1; j_gene: TRBJ1-5; abundance: few; CDR3nt: TGTGCCAGCCGACAGGGGAGGGGGCAGCCCCAGCATTTT; CDR3aa: CASRQGRGQPQHF
v_gene: TRBV2; d_gene: NA; j_gene: TRBJ1-6; abundance: NA; CDR3nt: TGTGCCAGCAGTGAAGCGAACGGCGGGCTCCTTTCACCCCTCCACTTT; CDR3aa: CASSEANGGLLSPLHF
v_gene: TRBV7-2; d_gene: TRBD1; j_gene: TRBJ1-2; abundance: NA; CDR3nt: TGTGCCAGCAGCAAACCGGGACAGCCCTATGGCTACACCTTC; CDR3aa: CASSKPGQPYGYTF
v_gene: TRBV7-2; d_gene: NA; j_gene: TRBJ2-4; abundance: NA; CDR3nt: TGTGCCAGCAGCTTTGGGGCCGAACTAGCCAAAAACATTCAGTACTTC; CDR3aa: CASSFGAELAKNIQYF
v_gene: TRBV7-9; d_gene: TRBD2; j_gene: TRBJ2-5; abundance: NA; CDR3nt: TGTGCCAGCAGCTCCCTACTAGCGGGGTGGGGAGAGACCCAGTACTTC; CDR3aa: CASSSLLAGWGETQYF
v_gene: TRBV19; d_gene: TRBD2; j_gene: TRBJ2-1; abundance: NA; CDR3nt: TGTGCCAGTAGGACTAGCGGGAGAGACAATGAGCAGTTCTTC; CDR3aa: CASRTSGRDNEQFF
v_gene: TRBV6-5; d_gene: TRBD1; j_gene: TRBJ2-3; abundance: NA; CDR3nt: TGTGCCAGCAGTTACTCCGACAGGGGTGGAAGTCCGTATTTT; CDR3aa: CASSYSDRGGSPYF
v_gene: TRBV13; d_gene: TRBD2; j_gene: TRBJ2-1; abundance: few; CDR3nt: TGTGCCAGCAGCTTGGGCGGGAGGACAAACAATGAGCAGTTCTTC; CDR3aa: CASSLGGRTNNEQFF
v_gene: TRBV4-2; d_gene: TRBD2; j_gene: TRBJ2-5; abundance: NA; CDR3nt: TGTGCCAGCAGCCAAGAAGTCGGGACTAGCGTTTACCAAGAGACCCAGTACTTC; CDR3aa: CASSQEVGTSVYQETQYF
v_gene: TRBV19; d_gene: NA; j_gene: TRBJ2-5; abundance: NA; CDR3nt: TGTGCCAGTAGTATCAGAGGGTCGGAGACCCAGTACTTC; CDR3aa: CASSIRGSETQYF
v_gene: TRBV13; d_gene: TRBD2; j_gene: TRBJ2-1; abundance: NA; CDR3nt: TGTGCCAGCAGCTTAGGGGCGGGAGTGGCCAATGAGCAGTTCTTC; CDR3aa: CASSLGAGVANEQFF
v_gene: TRBV14; d_gene: TRBD2; j_gene: TRBJ2-3; abundance: NA; CDR3nt: TGTGCCAGCAGCAGCTTACCCGGGACTAGCGGGAGCACAGATACGCAGTATTTT; CDR3aa: CASSSLPGTSGSTDTQYF
v_gene: TRBV28; d_gene: TRBD1; j_gene: TRBJ1-2; abundance: NA; CDR3nt: TGTGCCAGCAGTTTAACGGGCCTGGACAGGAGCTACACCTTC; CDR3aa: CASSLTGLDRSYTF
v_gene: TRBV2; d_gene: NA; j_gene: TRBJ1-2; abundance: NA; CDR3nt: TGTGCCAGCAGTGAAGCCGACAGGTTTCGCGGCTACACCTTC; CDR3aa: CASSEADRFRGYTF
v_gene: TRBV29-1; d_gene: TRBD1; j_gene: TRBJ2-5; abundance: NA; CDR3nt: TGCAGCGCTGGGACAGGGCAAGAGACCCAGTACTTC; CDR3aa: CSAGTGQETQYF
v_gene: TRBV18; d_gene: TRBD1; j_gene: TRBJ1-5; abundance: NA; CDR3nt: TGTGCCAGCTCATCAGGGGGTCTCGGCAATCAGCCCCAGCATTTT; CDR3aa: CASSSGGLGNQPQHF
v_gene: TRBV15; d_gene: TRBD1; j_gene: TRBJ2-5; abundance: NA; CDR3nt: TGTGCCACCAGCGTACGGACAGGGGAAGAGACCCAGTACTTC; CDR3aa: CATSVRTGEETQYF
v_gene: TRBV19; d_gene: TRBD1; j_gene: TRBJ1-6; abundance: few; CDR3nt: TGTGCCAGTAGTGCCGGGACAGGGGCTTCACCCCTCCACTTT; CDR3aa: CASSAGTGASPLHF
v_gene: TRBV7-9; d_gene: TRBD2; j_gene: TRBJ2-1; abundance: NA; CDR3nt: TGTGCCAGCAGCCCAGCGGGAGCTTGGAATGAGCAGTTCTTC; CDR3aa: CASSPAGAWNEQFF
v_gene: TRBV7-2; d_gene: TRBD2; j_gene: TRBJ2-3; abundance: NA; CDR3nt: TGTGCCAGCAGCTTATTGCTCCTAGCGGACACAGATACGCAGTATTTT; CDR3aa: CASSLLLLADTDTQYF
v_gene: TRBV28; d_gene: TRBD2; j_gene: TRBJ2-3; abundance: NA; CDR3nt: TGTGCCAGCAGTTTAAGAGGGGGCGGGAGGGCAGATACGCAGTATTTT; CDR3aa: CASSLRGGGRADTQYF
v_gene: TRBV30; d_gene: TRBD2; j_gene: TRBJ2-1; abundance: NA; CDR3nt: TGTGCCTGGAGTGTTGGGGGAGGGCTCTACAATGAGCAGTTCTTC; CDR3aa: CAWSVGGGLYNEQFF
v_gene: TRBV6-2/TRBV6-3; d_gene: NA; j_gene: TRBJ2-5; abundance: NA; CDR3nt: TGTGCCAGCAGTTACTCGAAACGGGGAGAGAGGGAGACCCAGTACTTC; CDR3aa: CASSYSKRGERETQYF
v_gene: TRBV19; d_gene: TRBD1; j_gene: TRBJ2-6; abundance: NA; CDR3nt: TGTGCCAGTAGTATAAACAGGGGGGTAACTGGGGCCAACGTCCTGACTTTC; CDR3aa: CASSINRGVTGANVLTF
v_gene: TRBV6-2/TRBV6-3; d_gene: NA; j_gene: TRBJ2-7; abundance: NA; CDR3nt: TGTGCCAGCAGTTACTCGATACAGGGCGATTACGAGCAGTACTTC; CDR3aa: CASSYSIQGDYEQYF
v_gene: TRBV10-3; d_gene: TRBD2; j_gene: TRBJ2-4; abundance: NA; CDR3nt: TGTGCCACTAGCTCCTCCGCGGGACTAAGTGACATTCAGTACTTC; CDR3aa: CATSSSAGLSDIQYF
v_gene: TRBV30; d_gene: TRBD1; j_gene: TRBJ1-1; abundance: NA; CDR3nt: TGTGCCTGTGGTACAGGGGGCCTGAACACTGAAGCTTTCTTT; CDR3aa: CACGTGGLNTEAFF
v_gene: TRBV18; d_gene: NA; j_gene: TRBJ1-1; abundance: NA; CDR3nt: TGTGCCAGCTCTGAGCAGGTTTTGAACACTGAAGCTTTCTTT; CDR3aa: CASSEQVLNTEAFF
v_gene: TRBV28; d_gene: TRBD2; j_gene: TRBJ2-4; abundance: NA; CDR3nt: TGTGCCAGCAGCACTCTAGCGGTAAAAAACATTCAGTACTTC; CDR3aa: CASSTLAVKNIQYF
v_gene: TRBV29-1; d_gene: TRBD1; j_gene: TRBJ2-5; abundance: NA; CDR3nt: TGCAGCGTTGAAGGCCGTTTCTCGGACAGGGGGCACGAGACCCAGTACTTC; CDR3aa: CSVEGRFSDRGHETQYF
v_gene: TRBV11-2; d_gene: TRBD1; j_gene: TRBJ1-3; abundance: NA; CDR3nt: TGTGCCAGCAGCACACTAGCAGGGGGTCGAGGAAACACCATATATTTT; CDR3aa: CASSTLAGGRGNTIYF
v_gene: TRBV3-1/TRBV3-2; d_gene: TRBD2; j_gene: TRBJ2-5; abundance: NA; CDR3nt: TGTGCCAGCAGCCAAGATGTAGCGGGAGGCCAAGAGACCCAGTACTTC; CDR3aa: CASSQDVAGGQETQYF
v_gene: TRBV23-1; d_gene: NA; j_gene: TRBJ2-1; abundance: NA; CDR3nt: TGCGCCAGCAGTCAATTCAACAGGGCCCCCATTTCGGACAATGAGCAGTTCTTC; CDR3aa: CASSQFNRAPISDNEQFF
v_gene: TRBV19; d_gene: TRBD1; j_gene: TRBJ1-5; abundance: NA; CDR3nt: TGTGCCAGTAGTATTAGGACAGGGGGTTGGAATCAGCCCCAGCATTTT; CDR3aa: CASSIRTGGWNQPQHF
v_gene: TRBV30; d_gene: TRBD2; j_gene: TRBJ2-1; abundance: NA; CDR3nt: TGTGCCTGGCGGGGACTAGCGGGAGGTTCCCCCTACAATGAGCAGTTCTTC; CDR3aa: CAWRGLAGGSPYNEQFF
v_gene: TRBV20-1; d_gene: NA; j_gene: TRBJ1-2; abundance: NA; CDR3nt: TGCAGTGCCAGTCCCCTGGGGGCCGTCTATGGCTACACCTTC; CDR3aa: CSASPLGAVYGYTF
v_gene: TRBV6-1; d_gene: TRBD1; j_gene: TRBJ1-2; abundance: NA; CDR3nt: TGTGCCAGCAGTGAACCGGGACAGGGTCAACCCTATGGCTACACCTTC; CDR3aa: CASSEPGQGQPYGYTF
v_gene: TRBV27; d_gene: NA; j_gene: TRBJ2-3; abundance: NA; CDR3nt: TGTGCCAGCAGTTTAGCGGCGGGCACAGATACGCAGTATTTT; CDR3aa: CASSLAAGTDTQYF
v_gene: TRBV9; d_gene: TRBD2; j_gene: TRBJ2-4; abundance: NA; CDR3nt: TGTGCCAGCAGCGTAGGACTAGCGGGGGACATAGCCAAAAACATTCAGTACTTC; CDR3aa: CASSVGLAGDIAKNIQYF
v_gene: TRBV27; d_gene: TRBD2; j_gene: TRBJ2-7; abundance: NA; CDR3nt: TGTGCCAGCAGTTTCGGACTAGCGGGAGGGCCCCACGAGCAGTACTTC; CDR3aa: CASSFGLAGGPHEQYF
v_gene: TRBV2; d_gene: TRBD1; j_gene: TRBJ2-6; abundance: NA; CDR3nt: TGTGCCAGCAGTGGACAGGGGGCGGCTGGGGCCAACGTCCTGACTTTC; CDR3aa: CASSGQGAAGANVLTF
v_gene: TRBV24-1; d_gene: NA; j_gene: TRBJ2-5; abundance: NA; CDR3nt: TGTGCCACCAGTGATTTCGTCGGAGAGACCCAGTACTTC; CDR3aa: CATSDFVGETQYF
v_gene: TRBV11-2; d_gene: NA; j_gene: TRBJ2-7; abundance: NA; CDR3nt: TGTGCCAGCAGCCATGACTGGGGCCTCTACTACGAGCAGTACTTC; CDR3aa: CASSHDWGLYYEQYF